The TCR beta chain described here comes from a study of response to subunit inactivated influenza vaccine. This clonotype was detected a few times. This CDR3 has 17 residues. Germline-derived CDR1 and CDR2 are SSHAT and FNYEAQ (reference sequence). The V and J ends lost 1 base and 6 bases, in that order; junction bases with no gene match: 7. TCRdb itself ran the RT-PCR reads through MiXCR, one entry per CDR3 protein. This table holds fewer than 600,000 distinct CDR3 sequences, approximately 7.3% found once. The sequencing here drew on PBMCs from blood, taken around 25 months after vaccination. The TCR comes from a man between 45 and 75 years old who received an inactivated influenza vaccine. This chain links TRBV7-7 with TRBJ2-2; 11 positions match TRBD2. This CDR3 is CASSLETSGMPPGELFF. The CDR3 DNA follows: TGTGCCAGCAGCTTAGAGACTAGCGGGATGCCCCCCGGGGAGCTGTTTTTT.